The 18 T cell receptor beta chains reported below all come from one sample, sequenced in a study of cytomegalovirus exposure and HLA in healthy donors. TCRdb's table, derived via immunoSEQ multiplex PCR, lists solely in-frame clones and lacks some. The table lists roughly 56,000 clones, roughly 92% of them singletons, with about 1% in the top ten. Sequencing was done on a sample of PBMCs. Receptor source: a young man in good health and CMV-seronegative.

The rearrangement joins TRBV4-1 to TRBJ1-5; no clear D. V lost 0 bases, J lost 0 bases, and 6 bases lay in between. CDR3 length: 15 amino acids. Germline V gives CDR1 MGHRA, CDR2 YSYEKL. The CDR3 DNA is TGCGCCAGCAGCCAAGACGGGGATAGCAATCAGCCCCAGCATTTT. Its translation: CASSQDGDSNQPQHF.

This clone was counted a single time. J is TRBJ1-4 and V is TRBV4-1; no firm D call. This CDR3 has 13 residues. Germline CDR1 reads MGHRA; CDR2 reads YSYEKL. Between the trimmed V and J ends, which lost 1 base and 4 bases, there was a span of 4 bases. CDR3 in DNA: TGCGCCAGCAGCCAAGTCCATAATGAAAAACTGTTTTTT. Its protein is CASSQVHNEKLFF.

The gene calls are TRBV4-3 and TRBJ2-1; possibly TRBD1 for D (6 bases). The V end lost 0 bases, the J end lost 4 bases, and 13 bases lay between the germline ends. The CDR3 loop spans 16 amino acids. Germline V gene data show CDR1 as LGHNA and CDR2 as YSLEER. CDR3 DNA sequence: TGCGCCAGCAGCCAAGACAGGGGCAGTAAATACAATGAGCAGTTCTTC. Protein product: CASSQDRGSKYNEQFF.

V and J are TRBV28 and TRBJ1-4, with D unresolved. The CDR3 has 14 amino acids. V was pared by 8 bases and J by 7 bases, with 17 bases between. CDR1 is MDHEN, CDR2 SYDVKM, per germline. CDR3 DNA: TGTGCCAGCCGACTATCGCTTGGCGGTGAAAAACTGTTTTTT. Translating gives CASRLSLGGEKLFF. The full variable domain, rest sourced from reference TRBV28 and TRBJ1-4, is DVKVTQSSRYLVKRTGEKVFLECVQDMDHENMFWYRQDPGLGLRLIYFSYDVKMKEKGDIPEGYSVSREKKERFSLILESASTNQTSMYLCASRLSLGGEKLFFGSGTQLSVL.

This clone has just a few counts. The chain combines TRBV11-2 with TRBJ2-3; D unclear. CDR3 length: 14 residues. CDR1 is SGHAT and CDR2 is FQNNGV in the germline V gene. V lost 5 bases and J lost 2, with 11 bases in between. CDR3 coding DNA: TGTGCCAGCAGCCAGGCGCACCTCACAGATACGCAGTATTTT. This translates into CASSQAHLTDTQYF.

The rearrangement uses TRBV2 and TRBJ2-1; perhaps TRBD2 as D (6 bases). Germline V gene data show CDR1 as SNHLY and CDR2 as FYNNEI. The CDR3 contains 13 residues. The germline V and J ends were trimmed by 4 bases and 12 bases, with 16 bases remaining between them. The DNA for the CDR3 is TGTGCCAGCAGTGCCAGACTAGTGGTGGTGCAGTTCTTC. This sequence encodes CASSARLVVVQFF.

V gene TRBV7-8 combines with J gene TRBJ2-3; D possibly corresponds to TRBD1 (7 bases). CDR3 length equals 15 residues. The germline CDR1 and CDR2 sequences are SGHVS and FQNEAQ. V was shortened by 4 bases and J by 5 bases, with 16 bases between the two germline ends. The CDR3 here is CASSSATGREDTQYF. CDR3 coding DNA: TGTGCCAGCAGCTCGGCGACAGGGCGGGAAGATACGCAGTATTTT.

The CDR3 protein is CASSFGVSYEQYF. CDR3 DNA sequence: TGTGCCAGCAGTTTCGGGGTTTCCTACGAGCAGTACTTC. The V and J genes are TRBV28 and TRBJ2-7; the D gene is possibly TRBD2 (5 bases). This CDR3 region has 13 residues. V was trimmed by 3 bases and J by 1 base, leaving 7 bases between them. The germline gives CDR1 MDHEN, CDR2 SYDVKM.

The chain employs TRBV27 and TRBJ1-2; 7 nucleotides line up with TRBD1. J was trimmed by 3 bases and V by 3 bases; bases with no gene match: 1. The CDR3 contains 13 residues. Germline assignment: CDR1 MNHEY and CDR2 SMNVEV (reference sequence). The CDR3 DNA is TGTGCCAGCAGTTTCGGGACAGACTATGGCTACACCTTC. Residues: CASSFGTDYGYTF.

This sequence joins TRBV4-3 and TRBJ2-4; D is unclear. V lost 0 bases to trimming and J lost 0 bases, with 15 bases between them. Germline V gene data show CDR1 as LGHNA and CDR2 as YSLEER. This CDR3 contains 18 residues. The CDR3 loop is CASSQDTTSASAKNIQYF. DNA for the CDR3: TGCGCCAGCAGCCAAGACACAACGAGCGCTTCAGCCAAAAACATTCAGTACTTC.

Concerning this clone itself: One junction end disagrees with the germline gene, perhaps due to a read error. V and J are TRBV7-2 and TRBJ2-1; 11 bases match TRBD2. The germline gives CDR1 SGHTA, CDR2 FQGNSA. The CDR3 consists of 12 residues. CDR3 DNA sequence: TGTGCCAGCAGCCACCGACTAGCGGGAACAGTCTTC. It is translated as CASSHRLAGTVF.

The chain joins TRBV4-3 to TRBJ1-2; D gene uncertain. Germline V lookup: CDR1 LGHNA, CDR2 YSLEER. The CDR3 has 14 amino acids. V was cut by 0 bases and J by 4 bases, with 9 bases left in between. The CDR3 here is CASSQDGQPYGYTF. DNA for the CDR3: TGCGCCAGCAGCCAAGATGGGCAGCCCTATGGCTACACCTTC.

The chain uses TRBV7-8 and TRBJ2-3; 11 bases are shared with TRBD1. The CDR3 sequence is 16 residues long. After removal of 0 bases from V and 2 bases from J, the junction contained 1 base not matched to a gene. The V gene's germline CDR1 is SGHVS and CDR2 FQNEAQ. The CDR3 DNA is TGTGCCAGCAGCTTAGCGGACAGGGGGCTCACAGATACGCAGTATTTT. It codes for CASSLADRGLTDTQYF.

V usage is TRBV28 and J usage is TRBJ1-5; D uncertain. Germline assignment: CDR1 MDHEN and CDR2 SYDVKM. The V gene lost 6 bases and the J gene lost 1 base, with 10 bases spanning the gap. The CDR3 contains 14 residues. Here the CDR3 DNA reads TGTGCCAGCAGCCCGCCCGGGAGCAATCAGCCCCAGCATTTT. This encodes CASSPPGSNQPQHF.

The chain has TRBV7-9 and TRBJ2-3; D is uncertain. Germline CDR1 reads SEHNR; CDR2 reads FQNEAQ (reference sequence). Trimming left V 1 base short and J 0 bases short, with 8 bases between. The CDR3 has 15 amino acids. This chain's CDR3 is CASSLGRLSTDTQYF. In nucleotides, the CDR3 is TGTGCCAGCAGCTTAGGACGACTTAGCACAGATACGCAGTATTTT.

The rearrangement uses TRBV19 and TRBJ2-5; 8 bases fit TRBD1. There are 15 residues in the CDR3. V shed 5 bases, J shed 5 bases, and the junction held 10 bases outside the gene matches. CDR1 LNHDA and CDR2 SQIVND come from the germline V gene (reference sequence). CDR3 loop: CASSYGQGGSETQYF. In nucleotides, the CDR3 is TGTGCCAGTAGTTATGGACAGGGTGGAAGTGAGACCCAGTACTTC.

V usage is TRBV27 and J usage is TRBJ1-1; 7 positions match TRBD1. This CDR3 region has 14 residues. The V segment lost 3 bases and the J segment 1 base; nucleotides outside the gene matches: 2. Germline-derived CDR1 and CDR2 are MNHEY and SMNVEV (reference sequence). The CDR3: CASSLAGGNTEAFF. The CDR3 DNA sequence: TGTGCCAGCAGTTTGGCAGGGGGGAACACTGAAGCTTTCTTT.

This clone was found a few times. The rearrangement joins TRBV7-9 to TRBJ1-2, with 12 bases fitting TRBD1. The CDR3 spans 15 residues. The trim removed 0 bases at V and 8 bases at J, leaving 4 bases unmatched. Germline CDR1 reads SEHNR; CDR2 reads FQNEAQ (reference sequence). The CDR3 DNA follows: TGTGCCAGCAGCTTAGCACAGGGACAGGGGGCAGGCTACACCTTC. Its protein is CASSLAQGQGAGYTF.